A single sample gave rise to the 5 T cell receptor beta chains below, sequenced in a study of T cells in Graves' hyperthyroidism and ophthalmopathy (dated 2019 in TCRdb). The receptor library was made with multiplex PCR. The sequencer was an Illumina HiSeq 2000. Amplification of TCR beta CDR3 regions was carried out from RNA transcripts. For the first round of RT-PCR on the TCR CDR3, the HTBI primer set was used together with the Qiagen OneStep RT-PCR kit. Through fastp at Q25 and MiXCR, TCRdb rebuilt clones from the public reads, retaining in-frame beta chains. Every CDR3 protein is listed once, alongside the most common genes and DNA of its rows. The sample table records around 600,000 distinct CDR3 sequences; 13% to 15% of these occur just once. The biggest ten clones account for approximately 12% of the sample. Sequencing was performed on blood. The receptor source for this set is a woman between 50 and 59 years old with Graves' ophthalmopathy.

This clonotype was recorded many times. The chain carries TRBV7-2 and TRBJ1-5, with TRBD1 matching over 7 bases. The V gene end was trimmed by 1 base and the J gene end by 3 bases; junction bases not matched to a gene: 3. CDR1 is SGHTA and CDR2 is FQGNSA in the germline V gene. The CDR3 extends over 15 amino acids. DNA for the CDR3: TGTGCCAGCAGCTTAGTCGGACAGGCCAATCAGCCCCAGCATTTT. Translating it yields CASSLVGQANQPQHF.

This clonotype showed up many times. The chain has TRBV4-1 and TRBJ1-2; D remains unclear. Germline CDR1 and CDR2: MGHRA and YSYEKL. V lost 3 bases and J lost 2, with 10 bases in between. This CDR3 is built from 14 residues. CDR3: CASSHRRLNYGYTF. The CDR3 DNA reads as TGCGCCAGCAGCCACCGCAGGCTAAACTATGGCTACACCTTC.

This clonotype has ten or more counts. The rearrangement links TRBV7-8 to TRBJ2-3; tentative D call: TRBD2 (6 bases). Germline assignment: CDR1 SGHVS and CDR2 FQNEAQ. The CDR3 loop spans 15 amino acids. V lost 3 bases, J lost 1 base, and 11 bases lay in between. The CDR3 DNA is TGTGCCAGCAGCTTTTTGTGGGAGGGCACAGATACGCAGTATTTT. Its translation: CASSFLWEGTDTQYF.

As for this clonotype: Just one base apart from a much larger clone, this may be a read error. The chain has TRBV11-2 and TRBJ2-1; a possible D gene is TRBD2 (6 bases). Germline V gene sequence: CDR1 SGHAT, CDR2 FQNNGV. This CDR3 has 16 amino acids. CDR3 bases: TGTGCCAGCAGCTTTCCGGGAGTGGACTCCTTCAATGAGCAGTTCTTC. Protein sequence: CASSFPGVDSFNEQFF. Looking up the rest from reference TRBV11-2 and TRBJ2-1 gives the full variable domain: EAGVAQSPRYKIIEKRQSVAFWCNPISGHATLYWYQQILGQGPKLLIQFQNNGVVDDSQLPKDRFSAERLKGVDSTLKIQPAKLEDSAVYLCASSFPGVDSFNEQFFGPGTRLTVL.

This clonotype was picked up many times. The rearrangement uses TRBV4-3 and TRBJ1-1, with D possibly matching TRBD1 (5 bases). The CDR3 covers 14 residues. CDR1 LGHNA and CDR2 YSLEER come from the germline V gene. V lost 0 bases and J 1 base, leaving 6 bases between the germline ends. CDR3 residues: CASSQDGGNTEAFF. The CDR3 region has the DNA TGCGCCAGCAGCCAAGATGGGGGGAACACTGAAGCTTTCTTT.